The next 17 T cell receptor beta chains were all read from a single sample in a study of blood T cell repertoires in COVID-19 (dated by TCRdb to 2019 to 2021). The library was generated by the immunoSEQ multiplex PCR assay. The source is immuneACCESS, and TCRdb retained only in-frame sequences with V and J called. Part of the clones is not carried over; for the studies checked, unresolved V genes explain less than half of this, and the remainder is unexplained. This sample has some 150,000 clones in its table, and 86% of those were observed once. The top ten clonotypes cover around 3.5% of the sample. The sequenced material came from peripheral blood. The source is a man aged 65 to 79 with acute or convalescent COVID-19.

The V call is TRBV7-9, the J call TRBJ1-2; TRBD1 agrees at 8 bases. This CDR3 is built from 13 residues. Germline lookup yields CDR1 SEHNR and CDR2 FQNEAQ (reference sequence). V lost 5 bases, J lost 8 bases, and 7 bases stayed unmatched. The CDR3 DNA reads TGTGCCAGCAGCGGGGGACAGGAAAAAGGCTACACCTTC. It encodes CASSGGQEKGYTF.

The chain joins TRBV7-8 to TRBJ1-5; D is unclear. The V end was cut by 5 bases, the J end by 1 base, with 12 bases between. The CDR3 covers 15 residues. Germline V gene data show CDR1 as SGHVS and CDR2 as FQNEAQ. This CDR3 is CASSRVAGSNQPQHF. The CDR3, as DNA: TGTGCCAGCAGCCGCGTGGCGGGGAGCAATCAGCCCCAGCATTTT.

As to this clone: The junction does not match germline at one end; this may be a read error. The rearrangement links TRBV19 to TRBJ1-3, with no clear D. CDR3 length: 15 residues. The germline V gene encodes CDR1 LNHDA and CDR2 SQIVND (reference sequence). CDR3 loop: CACSIKDNSGNTIYF. DNA for the CDR3: TGTGCCTGTAGTATAAAAGACAACTCTGGAAACACCATATATTTT.

This sequence joins TRBV7-9 and TRBJ2-3; D possibly corresponds to TRBD2 (6 bases). Germline values: CDR1 SEHNR, CDR2 FQNEAQ (reference sequence). The CDR3 consists of 14 residues. Trimming removed 7 bases at V and 6 bases at J, with 17 bases between. The CDR3 protein is CASIPLAYEDTQYF. In nucleotides, the CDR3 is TGTGCCAGCATTCCCCTAGCGTATGAGGATACGCAGTATTTT.

The V and J genes are TRBV27 and TRBJ2-1, with TRBD2 as a possible D gene (5 bases). Germline V CDR1 and CDR2: MNHEY, SMNVEV (reference sequence). Trimming stripped 0 bases from V and 9 bases from J, with 12 bases between. The CDR3 is 14 residues long. The CDR3 is CASSLSRLGGEQFF. The CDR3 nucleotides read TGTGCCAGCAGTTTATCTCGTCTAGGAGGTGAGCAGTTCTTC.

This clone was observed a few times. This chain connects TRBV18 to TRBJ2-7; tentatively, D is TRBD1 (6 bases). Germline V CDR1 and CDR2: KGHSH, LQKENI. V was shortened by 2 bases and J by 6 bases, with 11 bases between the two germline ends. CDR3 length equals 13 residues. The CDR3 DNA sequence: TGTGCCAGCTCACCAAGGACAGAAGGCGAGCAGTACTTC. Protein: CASSPRTEGEQYF.

The V and J genes are TRBV4-3 and TRBJ2-3; possibly TRBD2 for D (6 bases). This CDR3 has 16 amino acids. Germline CDR1 LGHNA, CDR2 YSLEER. With 4 bases removed from V and 4 bases from J, the gap between germline ends came to 18 bases. Here the CDR3 reads CASSLQFLSGADTQYF. The CDR3 region has the DNA TGCGCCAGCAGCCTCCAGTTCTTGTCGGGGGCAGATACGCAGTATTTT.

The chain links TRBV7-9 to TRBJ1-4; no definite D call. The V gene's germline CDR1 is SEHNR and CDR2 FQNEAQ (reference sequence). The length of the CDR3 is 11 residues. The V gene lost 5 bases and the J gene lost 8 bases, with 6 bases spanning the gap. The CDR3 DNA reads as TGTGCCAGCAGCCCGGTCGAAAAACTGTTTTTT. Residues: CASSPVEKLFF.

J is TRBJ1-1 and V is TRBV4-3; D remains ambiguous. Germline V lookup: CDR1 LGHNA, CDR2 YSLEER. The CDR3 runs to 20 residues. V lost 1 base and J 1 base, leaving 25 bases between the germline ends. CDR3 bases: TGCGCCAGCAGCCAAGTCGCGGGGATAGGTTACGGGAGTTCGAACACTGAAGCTTTCTTT. This codes for CASSQVAGIGYGSSNTEAFF.

This chain links TRBV7-6 with TRBJ2-1; perhaps TRBD2 as D (5 bases). The ends were cut back, 1 base at V and 0 bases at J, with 7 bases in the middle. The CDR3 is 15 amino acids. Germline V gene sequence: CDR1 SGHVS, CDR2 FNYEAQ. CDR3 coding DNA: TGTGCCAGCAGCTTAGAGCGGTTCTCCTACAATGAGCAGTTCTTC. Translation gives CASSLERFSYNEQFF.

The chain has TRBV2 and TRBJ2-1; 7 bases align to TRBD2. The J segment lost 9 bases and the V segment lost 5 bases, leaving 7 bases of the junction unmatched. Per the germline V gene, CDR1 is SNHLY and CDR2 is FYNNEI. The CDR3 totals 13 residues. The CDR3 spells CASSSSGGVEQFF. The CDR3 DNA sequence: TGTGCCAGCAGTTCTAGCGGTGGGGTTGAGCAGTTCTTC.

Only one count was recorded for this clone. This chain links TRBV6-5 with TRBJ2-7, with 11 bases identical to TRBD2. The CDR3 has 14 residues. CDR1 is MNHEY, CDR2 SVGAGI, per germline. V lost 4 bases, J lost 8 bases, and 7 bases stayed unmatched. The CDR3 DNA sequence: TGTGCCAGCAGTTCACCGGGACTAGCGGTAAAGCAGTACTTC. This codes for CASSSPGLAVKQYF.

The CDR3, as DNA: TGTGCCAGCAGCTTAGGTCCAGGGCGGCAAGAGACCCAGTACTTC. This sequence encodes CASSLGPGRQETQYF. The chain recombines TRBV7-2 with TRBJ2-5; TRBD1 is a possible D gene (5 bases). This CDR3 spans 15 amino acids. Germline V gives CDR1 SGHTA, CDR2 FQGNSA. Trimming left V 1 base short and J 2 bases short, with 11 bases between.

This clone is a singleton in its sample. This chain's CDR3 is CASSIQGGSTDTQYF. The CDR3 DNA reads TGTGCCAGCAGTATACAGGGTGGAAGCACAGATACGCAGTATTTT. The chain has TRBV7-2 and TRBJ2-3; TRBD1 might be the D (6 bases). Trimming removed 6 bases from V and 0 bases from J, with 13 bases in between. Germline V gives CDR1 SGHTA, CDR2 FQGNSA. The CDR3 length is 15 residues.

The chain couples TRBV29-1 to TRBJ1-5; D gene ambiguous. CDR3 length: 13 residues. Trimming stripped 6 bases from V and 0 bases from J, with 9 bases between. Germline CDR1 and CDR2: SQVTM and ANQGSEA. CDR3 sequence reads: CSVARDSNQPQHF. CDR3 DNA sequence: TGCAGCGTCGCACGGGATAGCAATCAGCCCCAGCATTTT.

The chain carries TRBV20-1 and TRBJ1-4; perhaps TRBD1 as D (5 bases). Germline values: CDR1 DFQATT, CDR2 SNEGSKA (reference sequence). The CDR3 is made up of 10 amino acids. The CDR3 protein is CSPGTNPRFF. CDR3 DNA sequence: TGCAGCCCCGGGACTAACCCCCGGTTTTTT.

The gene calls are TRBV18 and TRBJ1-1; tentatively, D is TRBD1 (5 bases). Germline CDR1 is KGHSH and CDR2 is LQKENI. V lost 5 bases to trimming and J lost 4 bases, with 11 bases between them. The CDR3 loop spans 13 amino acids. CDR3 bases: TGTGCCAGCTCAGGAGACAGCTTCACTGAAGCTTTCTTT. As protein: CASSGDSFTEAFF.